The rows below give T cell receptor beta chains drawn from one sample of a study of shared clonotypes between healthy human individuals. The protocol was immunoSEQ multiplex PCR, while the TCRdb copy is restricted to in-frame clones and leaves out a portion. Of 470,000 or so clones in the sample, approximately 81% were seen once. The sample comprised PBMCs. These receptors all come from a woman between 40 and 50 years old in good health. Some clones in this sample may be carry-over from other donors' samples. The CDR3 runs from the conserved cysteine through the conserved F or W. D genes are given only for firm matches. Rows may omit the clone size; those that give it use once, few, many or a size class.

. | . | TRBJ1-2 | TRBV30 | CAYREGSNYGYTF | TGTGCCTATCGCGAGGGAAGTAACTATGGCTACACCTTC
. | . | TRBJ1-1 | TRBV7-3 | CASSLNGDTEAFF | TGTGCCAGCAGCTTAAATGGTGACACTGAAGCTTTCTTT
. | . | TRBJ1-1 | TRBV5-1 | CASSLQTEGEAFF | TGCGCCAGCAGCTTACAAACCGAGGGTGAAGCTTTCTTT
TRBD1 | once | TRBJ2-7 | TRBV29-1 | CSVGRRDRAYEQYF | TGCAGCGTTGGCCGCCGGGACAGGGCCTACGAGCAGTACTTC
. | few | TRBJ2-1 | TRBV7-2 | CASSLWSEQFF | TGTGCCAGCAGCTTATGGAGTGAACAGTTCTTC
. | many | TRBJ2-2 | TRBV10-3 | CAISESPLKKPGGELFF | TGTGCCATCAGTGAGTCGCCCCTGAAAAAGCCGGGCGGGGAGCTGTTTTTT
TRBD2 | . | TRBJ2-3 | TRBV10-3 | CASGRREGPDTQYF | TGTGCCTCCGGTAGGCGGGAGGGCCCGGATACGCAGTATTTT
. | . | TRBJ2-7 | TRBV7-9 | CASSYTGYEQYF | TGTGCCAGCAGCTATACCGGGTACGAGCAGTACTTC
. | . | TRBJ1-1 | TRBV2 | CASSEAHLNTEAFF | TGTGCCAGCAGTGAAGCCCACCTGAACACTGAAGCTTTCTTT
TRBD2 | . | TRBJ2-1 | TRBV27 | CASSPQPAGGLFQFF | TGTGCCAGCAGTCCCCAACCCGCGGGAGGGCTGTTTCAGTTCTTC
. | . | TRBJ2-5 | TRBV11-3 | CASSLGPSKGETQYF | TGTGCCAGCAGCCTGGGACCTTCTAAGGGGGAGACCCAGTACTTC
. | . | TRBJ2-7 | TRBV21-1 | CAPIQTSYEQYF | TGTGCCCCGATACAGACCTCCTACGAGCAGTACTTC
. | . | TRBJ2-3 | TRBV5-4 | CASSLVGVPDTQYF | TGTGCCAGCAGCTTGGTGGGAGTCCCAGATACGCAGTATTTT
. | . | TRBJ2-3 | TRBV15 | CATSPGTRAVDTQYF | TGTGCCACCAGTCCCGGGACTCGAGCAGTAGATACGCAGTATTTT
. | once | TRBJ2-1 | TRBV7-8 | CASSLDFYNEQFF | TGTGCCAGCAGCTTAGACTTTTACAATGAGCAGTTCTTC
. | . | TRBJ2-7 | TRBV18 | CASSPPTSGQGGEQYF | TGTGCCAGCTCACCACCTACTAGCGGCCAGGGGGGAGAGCAGTACTTC
. | . | TRBJ1-1 | TRBV25-1 | CASSESRGGPLIEAFF | TGTGCCAGCAGTGAATCCCGAGGGGGTCCGTTGATTGAAGCTTTCTTT
TRBD1 | . | TRBJ2-7 | TRBV7-9 | CASSRDRTSSYEQYF | TGTGCCAGCAGCAGGGACAGGACCAGCTCCTACGAGCAGTACTTC
. | . | TRBJ2-1 | TRBV11-3 | CASSLNLGTSAYNEQFF | TGTGCCAGCAGCTTGAATCTCGGGACGTCTGCCTACAATGAGCAGTTCTTC
. | . | TRBJ2-2 | TRBV6-4 | CASSRGTANTGELFF | TGTGCCAGCAGCCGGGGGACAGCGAACACCGGGGAGCTGTTTTTT
. | . | TRBJ1-1 | TRBV5-1 | CASSLEAGVEAFF | TGCGCCAGCAGCTTGGAAGCAGGGGTTGAAGCTTTCTTT
. | . | TRBJ1-1 | TRBV29-1 | CSVATIGEAFF | TGCAGCGTTGCGACTATAGGTGAAGCTTTCTTT
. | medium-sized | TRBJ1-2 | TRBV6-1 | CAIEGGGNYGYTF | TGTGCCATCGAGGGAGGGGGGAATTATGGCTACACCTTC
. | . | TRBJ1-2 | TRBV20-1 | CSATGGYTF | TGCAGTGCGACTGGGGGCTACACCTTC
. | . | TRBJ2-6 | TRBV6-1 | CASSPEISEVNVLTF | TGTGCCAGCAGTCCCGAAATCTCTGAGGTCAACGTCCTGACTTTC
. | . | TRBJ1-1 | TRBV6-5 | CASSPAGSGAAEAFF | TGTGCCAGCAGTCCTGCAGGATCGGGGGCGGCTGAAGCTTTCTTT
TRBD2 | . | TRBJ2-3 | TRBV18 | CASSPLAGGLDTQYF | TGTGCCAGCTCACCACTAGCGGGAGGTCTAGATACGCAGTATTTT
TRBD2 | . | TRBJ2-2 | TRBV28 | CASSLMGRAVVGELFF | TGTGCCAGCAGTTTAATGGGGAGGGCCGTGGTCGGGGAGCTGTTTTTT
. | . | TRBJ2-7 | TRBV9 | CASSVGTHSYEQYF | TGTGCCAGCAGCGTAGGGACTCACTCCTACGAGCAGTACTTC
. | . | TRBJ2-6 | TRBV11-2 | CASSWDLRSGANVLTF | TGTGCCAGCAGCTGGGACCTTAGGTCTGGGGCCAACGTCCTGACTTTC
. | . | TRBJ1-1 | TRBV5-1 | CASSLGSEAFF | TGCGCCAGCAGCTTGGGGAGTGAAGCTTTCTTT
. | few | TRBJ2-7 | TRBV11-2 | CASSLTRYSYEQYF | TGTGCCAGCAGCTTAACTAGATACTCCTACGAGCAGTACTTC
TRBD2 | . | TRBJ2-1 | TRBV7-9 | CASSLARSGRTSSYNEQFF | TGTGCCAGCAGCTTAGCCCGTAGCGGGAGGACAAGCTCCTACAATGAGCAGTTCTTC
TRBD2 | . | TRBJ2-5 | TRBV30 | CAWSVPTSGHQETQYF | TGTGCCTGGAGTGTACCAACTAGCGGCCATCAAGAGACCCAGTACTTC
. | . | TRBJ1-2 | TRBV2 | CATTTTGAGGYTF | TGTGCAACTACCACGACGGGGGCCGGTGGCTACACCTTC
TRBD1 | . | TRBJ1-2 | TRBV6-6 | CASSPGQEGGYTF | TGTGCCAGCAGTCCGGGACAGGAGGGTGGCTACACCTTC
. | . | TRBJ2-7 | TRBV2 | CASNEGRYEQYF | TGTGCCAGCAACGAAGGGCGCTACGAGCAGTACTTC
TRBD1 | . | TRBJ1-4 | TRBV19 | CASSTDRGREKLFF | TGTGCCAGTAGTACCGACAGGGGAAGAGAAAAACTGTTTTTT
. | many | TRBJ2-1 | TRBV2 | CASSEYGPVDEQFF | TGTGCCAGCAGTGAATACGGCCCCGTGGATGAGCAGTTCTTC
TRBD1 | . | TRBJ1-1 | TRBV29-1 | CSVDRTGVTEAFF | TGCAGCGTTGACAGGACAGGGGTCACTGAAGCTTTCTTT
TRBD2 | . | TRBJ2-2 | TRBV5-4 | CASRSSGRGTGELFF | TGTGCCAGCAGGTCTAGCGGGAGAGGAACCGGGGAGCTGTTTTTT
. | . | TRBJ2-2 | TRBV15 | CATSRDKGAGELFF | TGTGCCACCAGCAGAGATAAGGGGGCCGGGGAGCTGTTTTTT
. | . | TRBJ1-2 | TRBV2 | CASSESDGGANYGYTF | TGTGCCAGCAGTGAAAGTGACGGGGGGGCTAACTATGGCTACACCTTC
TRBD2 | . | TRBJ2-2 | TRBV11-3 | CASSRHEREDAGELFF | TGTGCCAGCAGCCGTCATGAGCGGGAGGATGCCGGGGAGCTGTTTTTT
TRBD1 | . | TRBJ1-5 | TRBV5-4 | CASSYTGTAYNQPQHF | TGTGCCAGCAGCTATACCGGGACAGCCTACAATCAGCCCCAGCATTTT
. | few | TRBJ2-1 | TRBV7-8 | CASSPHGQRNEQFF | TGTGCCAGCAGCCCTCATGGGCAACGGAATGAGCAGTTCTTC
. | . | TRBJ2-7 | TRBV6-1 | CASSVGLPYEQYF | TGTGCCAGCAGTGTCGGACTGCCCTACGAGCAGTACTTC